The sequence of this TCR beta chain was determined in a study of blood T cells in healthy people across ages. The table lists this clonotype with a few counts. Its antigen is not known. V gave up 8 bases and J gave up 7 bases; unmatched junction bases: 11. There are 13 residues in the CDR3. Whole-study findings and limits: Calculation of diversity from one million T cells yielded estimates considered to be underestimates.

A sample-barcoded 5' primer and a J-beta primer mix were used in a second PCR of roughly 6 to 11 cycles. Tagging of each cDNA molecule was performed by a template-switch adaptor with 12 random nucleotides. TCRdb itself ran the 5' RACE reads through MiXCR, one entry per CDR3 protein. The repertoire has some 880,000 distinct CDR3 sequences, 35% to 40% of them found once; the top ten carry approximately 13%. Donors each provided about 9.5 milliliters of peripheral blood. The receptor was isolated from a man between 18 and 35 years old in good health. The chain recombines TRBV12-3 or TRBV12-4 with TRBJ2-7, with TRBD1 matching over 7 bases. Source material: blood. Here the CDR3 reads CASLKGAYNEQYF. In DNA form, the CDR3 reads TGTGCCAGCCTCAAGGGGGCCTACAATGAGCAGTACTTC.